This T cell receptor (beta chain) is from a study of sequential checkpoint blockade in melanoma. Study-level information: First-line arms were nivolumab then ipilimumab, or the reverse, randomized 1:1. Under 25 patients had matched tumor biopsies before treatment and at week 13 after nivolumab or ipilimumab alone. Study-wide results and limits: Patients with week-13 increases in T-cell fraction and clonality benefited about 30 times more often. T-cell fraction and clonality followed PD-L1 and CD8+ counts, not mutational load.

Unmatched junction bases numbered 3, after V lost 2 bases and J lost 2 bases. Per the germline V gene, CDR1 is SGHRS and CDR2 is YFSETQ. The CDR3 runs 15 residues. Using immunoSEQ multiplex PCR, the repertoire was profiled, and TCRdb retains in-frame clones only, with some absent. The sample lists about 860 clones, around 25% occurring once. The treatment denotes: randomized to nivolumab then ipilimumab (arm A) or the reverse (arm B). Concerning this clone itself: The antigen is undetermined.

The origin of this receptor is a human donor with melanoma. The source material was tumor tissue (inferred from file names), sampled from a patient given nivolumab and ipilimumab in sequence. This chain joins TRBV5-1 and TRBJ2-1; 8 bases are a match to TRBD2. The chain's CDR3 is CASSFSGNTYNEQFF. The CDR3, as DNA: TGCGCCAGCAGCTTTAGCGGGAACACCTACAATGAGCAGTTCTTC.